The rows below give T cell receptor beta chains drawn from one sample of a study of beta chain features in type 1 diabetes. The repertoire was sequenced with immunoSEQ multiplex PCR; TCRdb's copy has only in-frame clones and lacks some. The sample has 150,000 to 190,000 clones, 11% seen once. Sequencing used central memory CD4+ T cells from blood. These receptor sequences come from a man aged 18 to 29 in good health. Each CDR3 is given with its conserved first and last residue. A D gene is named only where the DNA matches it firmly. Expanded clones are given a class, and other clones once, few, many or no size at all.

D gene	V gene	J gene	clone size	CDR3 DNA	CDR3 protein
NA	TRBV7-9	TRBJ2-6	few	TGTGCCAGCAGCCCCCTTAACCCAGGGGTCTCCGGGGCCAACGTCCTGACTTTC	CASSPLNPGVSGANVLTF
TRBD2	TRBV4-2	TRBJ2-1	NA	TGTGCCAGCAGCCCAGGACTAGTTGAGCAGTTCTTC	CASSPGLVEQFF
NA	TRBV2	TRBJ2-3	few	TGTGCCAGCAGTGCCGGAGATAGCACAGATACGCAGTATTTT	CASSAGDSTDTQYF
TRBD2	TRBV5-4	TRBJ2-3	NA	TGTGCCAGCAGCGCCGGGACTAGGACAGATACGCAGTATTTT	CASSAGTRTDTQYF
NA	TRBV4-2	TRBJ1-3	many	TGTGCCAGCAGCCAAGCGGCAGGGCGCGGAAACACCATATATTTT	CASSQAAGRGNTIYF
NA	TRBV28	TRBJ2-4	NA	TGTGCCAGCAGTTTATTAGGTTGGGACATTCAGTACTTC	CASSLLGWDIQYF
TRBD2	TRBV28	TRBJ2-4	NA	TGTGCCAGCAGTTCCCCTCTAGCGGGAGGGAGAGCCAAAAACATTCAGTACTTC	CASSSPLAGGRAKNIQYF
TRBD1	TRBV27	TRBJ2-6	few	TGTGCCAGCAGGGACAGGGGGCTAACAGGGGCCAACGTCCTGACTTTC	CASRDRGLTGANVLTF
TRBD2	TRBV9	TRBJ2-3	NA	TGTGCCAGCAGCCAAGCGGGGACCACAGATACGCAGTATTTT	CASSQAGTTDTQYF
TRBD2	TRBV7-8	TRBJ2-3	NA	TGTGCCAGCAGCACTCGACTAGCGGGGAGCACAGATACGCAGTATTTT	CASSTRLAGSTDTQYF
NA	TRBV4-3	TRBJ2-1	NA	TGCGCCAGCAGCCAAGTCCCCTCGGACGTAGGGCAGTTCTTC	CASSQVPSDVGQFF
NA	TRBV4-3	TRBJ2-3	NA	TGCGCCAGCAGCCACGCGCGTCCCACAGATACGCAGTATTTT	CASSHARPTDTQYF
NA	TRBV18	TRBJ2-1	NA	TGTGCCAGCTCTCCTAGCGCCTACAATGAGCAGTTCTTC	CASSPSAYNEQFF
NA	TRBV28	TRBJ2-5	few	TGTGCCAGCAGTTCTTACACCGGACAGAAAGAGACCCAGTACTTC	CASSSYTGQKETQYF
NA	TRBV28	TRBJ2-5	few	TGTGCCAGCAGTTTATCGGCAGCACAAGAGACCCAGTACTTC	CASSLSAAQETQYF
TRBD1	TRBV7-3	TRBJ1-2	NA	TGTGCCAGCAGCCAAACACAGGGGAGAAACTATGGCTACACCTTC	CASSQTQGRNYGYTF
TRBD2	TRBV7-2	TRBJ2-1	few	TGTGCCAGCAGCCTAGTAGGGACTAGCGGCATTGGGAATGAGCAGTTCTTC	CASSLVGTSGIGNEQFF
NA	TRBV11-3	TRBJ1-1	few	TGTGCCAGCAGCTTAGGGACAGAGAACACTGAAGCTTTCTTT	CASSLGTENTEAFF
NA	TRBV4-2	TRBJ1-1	few	TGTGCCAGCAGCCAGGGAGGTAATAACGGGAACACTGAAGCTTTCTTT	CASSQGGNNGNTEAFF
TRBD2	TRBV4-2	TRBJ2-2	few	TGTGCCAGCAGCCTGACTAGCGAGAACACCGGGGAGCTGTTTTTT	CASSLTSENTGELFF
NA	TRBV7-3	TRBJ2-7	NA	TGTGCCAGCAGCTTAGGGTCAGGGAGAGGCTACGAGCAGTACTTC	CASSLGSGRGYEQYF
NA	TRBV27	TRBJ1-5	few	TGTGCCAGCAGTTGGGGGGCGCAGGATCAGCCCCAGCATTTT	CASSWGAQDQPQHF
NA	TRBV6-1	TRBJ1-2	few	TGTGCCAGCAGATCCAAGGGGCTGGGTGGCTACACCTTC	CASRSKGLGGYTF
NA	TRBV7-2	TRBJ2-7	few	TGTGCCAGCAGCTCAAACAGAGGGGGCTCCTACGAGCAGTACTTC	CASSSNRGGSYEQYF
NA	TRBV9	TRBJ2-1	NA	TGTGCCAGCAGCGTAGTTACAGGCTTTGAGCAGTTCTTC	CASSVVTGFEQFF
NA	TRBV5-1	TRBJ1-2	NA	TGCGCCAGCAGCTCCGGTGTGATAGGGGATCATTTCCTGGTTCATTACGGCTACACCTTC	CASSSGVIGDHFLVHYGYTF
TRBD1	TRBV7-9	TRBJ1-2	NA	TGTGCCAGCAGCCCCTCCGGGGACAGAAACTATGGCTACACCTTC	CASSPSGDRNYGYTF
TRBD2	TRBV28	TRBJ2-3	few	TGTGCCAGCAGTTTAGTGCCTCGGGCTAGCGGGAGTGTTGCAGATACGCAGTATTTT	CASSLVPRASGSVADTQYF
NA	TRBV28	TRBJ1-1	NA	TGTGCCAGCAGTGACACTGGGGGGAACACTGAAGCTTTCTTT	CASSDTGGNTEAFF
NA	TRBV7-8	TRBJ2-3	few	TGTGCCAGCAGCCCCACTATACGGGAAGGAGATACGCAGTATTTT	CASSPTIREGDTQYF
NA	TRBV28	TRBJ1-1	NA	TGTGCCAGCAGTTTGTTGCCCCGGACTGAAGCTTTCTTT	CASSLLPRTEAFF
TRBD2	TRBV9	TRBJ2-3	once	TGTGCCAGCAGTACAGGACTAGCCACTTTCGGAGATACGCAGTATTTT	CASSTGLATFGDTQYF
NA	TRBV7-2	TRBJ2-7	NA	TGTGCCAGCACGCTTACTTCTACGGGCCAGACCCCGCTCCGCTCGATGCAGTACTTC	CASTLTSTGQTPLRSMQYF
TRBD1	TRBV11-2	TRBJ2-3	NA	TGTGCCAGCAGCTCGACAGGGGACAGCACAGATACGCAGTATTTT	CASSSTGDSTDTQYF
NA	TRBV6-6	TRBJ2-3	few	TGTGCCAGCAGCCCCGGCACAGATACGCAGTATTTT	CASSPGTDTQYF
TRBD1	TRBV7-9	TRBJ2-4	few	TGTGCCAGCAGCTTAGGTCTCGGACAGGGGCAAAACATTCAGTACTTC	CASSLGLGQGQNIQYF
NA	TRBV28	TRBJ1-1	few	TGTGCCAGCAGAAGCCGGGAATCGGCCACTGAAGCTTTCTTT	CASRSRESATEAFF
NA	TRBV6-5	TRBJ2-7	NA	TGTGCCAGCAGTTACGCCATCTACGAGCAGTACTTC	CASSYAIYEQYF
TRBD1	TRBV5-6	TRBJ2-3	NA	TGTGCCAGCTCGCGAGGGACAGGGACAGATACGCAGTATTTT	CASSRGTGTDTQYF
NA	TRBV5-1	TRBJ1-2	few	TGCGCCAGCAGCTTGGAGACTGAGTATGGCTACACCTTC	CASSLETEYGYTF
NA	TRBV7-3	TRBJ2-7	NA	TGTGCCAGCAGTCGGCAGGGCATGAACTACGAGCAGTACTTC	CASSRQGMNYEQYF
TRBD2	TRBV28	TRBJ2-7	NA	TGTGCCAGCGCTCCAGCGGCGGGGGTCTACGAGCAGTACTTC	CASAPAAGVYEQYF